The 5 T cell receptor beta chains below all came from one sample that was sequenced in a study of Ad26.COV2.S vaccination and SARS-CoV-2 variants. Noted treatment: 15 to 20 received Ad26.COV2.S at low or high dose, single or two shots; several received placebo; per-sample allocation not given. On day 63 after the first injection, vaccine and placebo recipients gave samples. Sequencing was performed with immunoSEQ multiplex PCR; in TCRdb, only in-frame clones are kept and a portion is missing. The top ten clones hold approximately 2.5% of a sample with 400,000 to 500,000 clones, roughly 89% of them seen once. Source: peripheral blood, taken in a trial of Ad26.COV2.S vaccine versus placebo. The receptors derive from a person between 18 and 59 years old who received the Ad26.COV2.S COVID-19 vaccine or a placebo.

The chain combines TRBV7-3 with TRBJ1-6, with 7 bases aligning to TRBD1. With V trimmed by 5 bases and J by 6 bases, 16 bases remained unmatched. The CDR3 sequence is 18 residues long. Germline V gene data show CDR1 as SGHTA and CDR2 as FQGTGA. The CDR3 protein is CASSTQVFKTGFNSPLHF. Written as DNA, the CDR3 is TGTGCCAGCAGCACCCAAGTTTTCAAGACAGGGTTTAATTCACCCCTCCACTTT.

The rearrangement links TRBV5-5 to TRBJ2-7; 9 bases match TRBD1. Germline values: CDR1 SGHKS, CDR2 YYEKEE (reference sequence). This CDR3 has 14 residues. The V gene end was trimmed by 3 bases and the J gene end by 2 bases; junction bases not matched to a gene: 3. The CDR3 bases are TGTGCCAGCAGCTGGGGGACAGGGCCCTACGAGCAGTACGTC. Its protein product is CASSWGTGPYEQYV.

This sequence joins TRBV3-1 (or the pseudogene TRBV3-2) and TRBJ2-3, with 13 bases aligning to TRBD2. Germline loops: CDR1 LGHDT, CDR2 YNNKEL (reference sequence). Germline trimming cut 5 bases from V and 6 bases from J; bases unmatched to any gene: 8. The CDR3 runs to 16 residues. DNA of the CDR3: TGTGCCAGCAGCTGGGGACTAGCGGGATTAAGGGATACGCAGTATTTT. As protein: CASSWGLAGLRDTQYF.

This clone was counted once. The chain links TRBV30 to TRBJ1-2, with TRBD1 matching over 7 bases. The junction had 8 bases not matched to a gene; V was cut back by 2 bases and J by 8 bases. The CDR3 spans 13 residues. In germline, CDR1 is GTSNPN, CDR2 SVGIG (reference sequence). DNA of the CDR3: TGTGCCTGGAGTCCAAACAGGGGTTTGGGCTACACCTTC. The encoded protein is CAWSPNRGLGYTF.

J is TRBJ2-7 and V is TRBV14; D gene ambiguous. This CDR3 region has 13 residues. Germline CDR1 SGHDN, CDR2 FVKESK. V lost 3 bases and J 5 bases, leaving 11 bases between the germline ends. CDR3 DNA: TGTGCCAGCAGCCACGGCCCCTGGGACGAGCAGTACGTC. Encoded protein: CASSHGPWDEQYV.